The 11 T cell receptor beta chains presented below share a single source sample, sequenced in a study of blood T cell repertoires in COVID-19. Using immunoSEQ multiplex PCR, the repertoire was profiled, and TCRdb retains in-frame clones only, with some absent. This table holds almost 350,000 clones, approximately 91% found once. Sample: PBMCs or T cells enriched from blood (not recorded which). These receptors were collected from a woman younger than 45 who had been exposed to COVID-19.

The chain combines TRBV25-1 with TRBJ2-3; possibly TRBD1 for D (6 bases). The CDR3 length is 14 residues. The germline V gene has CDR1 MGHDK and CDR2 SYGVNS. V was cut by 2 bases and J by 1 base, with 7 bases left in between. CDR3 DNA: TGTGCCAGCAGTGAACACAGGGGCACAGATACGCAGTATTTT. Protein sequence: CASSEHRGTDTQYF.

In this sample, this clone turned up once. The genes are TRBV6-1 and TRBJ1-2; TRBD1 matches at 9 bases. The CDR3 covers 16 residues. V was pared by 2 bases and J by 7 bases, with 11 bases of the junction left unmatched. Per germline, CDR1 MNHNS and CDR2 SASEGT. The CDR3 loop is CASSERGQGRLRGYTF. The CDR3, as DNA: TGTGCCAGCAGTGAAAGGGGACAGGGCAGGCTCCGTGGCTACACCTTC.

The rearrangement uses TRBV6-5 and TRBJ2-7; 7 nucleotides line up with TRBD1. CDR3 length: 14 amino acids. J was trimmed by 3 bases and V by 7 bases; bases with no gene match: 9. Germline V gene lookup returns CDR1 MNHEY and CDR2 SVGAGI. The CDR3 DNA reads as TGTGCCAGCAAGGGACAGCCACAATTCTACGAGCAGTACTTC. Translated, it gives CASKGQPQFYEQYF.

The chain uses TRBV21-1 and TRBJ1-1. TRBV21-1 represents a pseudogene. The CDR3 runs to 13 residues. The DNA of the CDR3 is TGTGCCAGCAGCATAGTGCGGCACACTGAAGCTTTCTTT. Translated: CASSIVRHTEAFF.

V usage is TRBV7-9 and J usage is TRBJ2-6; the match to TRBD1 covers 8 bases. Germline-derived CDR1 and CDR2 are SEHNR and FQNEAQ (reference sequence). V lost 4 bases and J lost 4; bases outside the gene matches: 3. The CDR3 spans 15 residues. CDR3: CASSSDRAGANVLTF. The CDR3 DNA follows: TGTGCCAGCAGCTCGGACAGGGCCGGGGCCAACGTCCTGACTTTC. Using reference TRBV7-9 and TRBJ2-6 for the parts outside the CDR3, the full variable domain is DTGVSQNPRHKITKRGQNVTFRCDPISEHNRLYWYRQTLGQGPEFLTYFQNEAQLEKSRLLSDRFSAERPKGSFSTLEIQRTEQGDSAMYLCASSSDRAGANVLTFGAGSRLTVL.

The rearrangement links TRBV12-5 to TRBJ1-5; D call uncertain. Trimming removed 0 bases from V and 0 bases from J, with 12 bases in between. This CDR3 is built from 17 residues. Germline CDR1 is LGHNT and CDR2 is FRNRAP. CDR3 coding DNA: TGTGCTAGTGGTTTGGTAGTTTGGGAGAATAGCAATCAGCCCCAGCATTTT. Its protein is CASGLVVWENSNQPQHF.

The genes are TRBV6-5 and TRBJ2-7; maybe TRBD1 (7 bases). This CDR3 has 12 amino acids. Germline values: CDR1 MNHEY, CDR2 SVGAGI. V was shortened by 6 bases and J by 6 bases, with 12 bases between the two germline ends. CDR3 in amino acids: CASSRGVGEQYF. The CDR3 bases are TGTGCCAGCAGCAGGGGGGTTGGCGAGCAGTACTTC.

J is TRBJ2-3 and V is TRBV15; D possibly corresponds to TRBD2 (5 bases). CDR1 is LNHNV and CDR2 is YYDKDF in the germline V gene (reference sequence). The CDR3 length is 18 residues. V was pared by 1 base and J by 2 bases, with 19 bases between. Here the CDR3 reads CATSRAFNLAGYTDTQYF. The DNA of the CDR3 is TGTGCCACCAGCAGAGCGTTTAACCTAGCCGGATACACAGATACGCAGTATTTT. Combining the CDR3 with reference TRBV15 and TRBJ2-3 gives the whole variable domain DAMVIQNPRYQVTQFGKPVTLSCSQTLNHNVMYWYQQKSSQAPKLLFHYYDKDFNNEADTPDNFQSRRPNTSFCFLDIRSPGLGDTAMYLCATSRAFNLAGYTDTQYFGPGTRLTVL.

The chain joins TRBV19 to TRBJ1-1; TRBD1 matches at 7 bases. Per germline, CDR1 LNHDA and CDR2 SQIVND (reference sequence). V was clipped by 6 bases and J by 1 base; unmatched bases: 5. The CDR3 has 14 amino acids. The CDR3 loop is CASRPDRANTEAFF. The CDR3 nucleotides are TGTGCCAGTAGGCCAGACAGGGCGAACACTGAAGCTTTCTTT. The whole variable domain, remainder taken from reference TRBV19 and TRBJ1-1, is DGGITQSPKYLFRKEGQNVTLSCEQNLNHDAMYWYRQDPGQGLRLIYYSQIVNDFQKGDIAEGYSVSREKKESFPLTVTSAQKNPTAFYLCASRPDRANTEAFFGQGTRLTVV.

This chain uses TRBV5-1 with TRBJ2-6, with 10 bases lining up with TRBD1. Per germline, CDR1 SGHRS and CDR2 YFSETQ. The CDR3 is made up of 16 amino acids. V dropped 4 bases and J dropped 12; count of bases not matched to a gene: 13. This CDR3 reads CASSPQPGQGIGVLTF. The CDR3 DNA follows: TGCGCCAGCAGCCCACAACCGGGACAGGGGATTGGCGTCCTGACTTTC.

CDR3 protein: CASSQGRTGGGDSPLHF. The CDR3 nucleotides are TGTGCCAGCAGCCAAGGGAGGACAGGGGGCGGGGATTCACCCCTCCACTTT. This chain uses TRBV3-1 (or the pseudogene TRBV3-2) with TRBJ1-6; 11 nucleotides line up with TRBD1. V was pared by 1 base and J by 8 bases, with 7 bases of the junction left unmatched. CDR1 LGHDT and CDR2 YNNKEL come from the germline V gene (reference sequence). The CDR3 has 17 amino acids.